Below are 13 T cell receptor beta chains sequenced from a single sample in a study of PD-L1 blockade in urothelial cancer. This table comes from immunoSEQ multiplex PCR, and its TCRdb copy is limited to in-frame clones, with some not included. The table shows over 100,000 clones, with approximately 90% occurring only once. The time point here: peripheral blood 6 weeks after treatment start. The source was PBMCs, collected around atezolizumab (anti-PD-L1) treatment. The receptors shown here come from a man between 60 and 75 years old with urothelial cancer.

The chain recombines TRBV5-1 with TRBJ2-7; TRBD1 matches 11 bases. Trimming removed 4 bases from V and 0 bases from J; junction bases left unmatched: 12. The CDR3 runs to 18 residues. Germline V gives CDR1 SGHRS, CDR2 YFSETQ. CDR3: CASSRRPTGQGGSYEQYF. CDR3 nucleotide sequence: TGCGCCAGCAGCCGCCGTCCGACGGGACAGGGGGGCTCCTACGAGCAGTACTTC.

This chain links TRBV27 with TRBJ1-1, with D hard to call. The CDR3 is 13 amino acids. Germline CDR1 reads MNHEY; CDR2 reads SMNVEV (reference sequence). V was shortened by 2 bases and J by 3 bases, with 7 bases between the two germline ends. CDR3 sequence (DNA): TGTGCCAGCAGTTTAATTGAGGACACTGAAGCTTTCTTT. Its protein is CASSLIEDTEAFF.

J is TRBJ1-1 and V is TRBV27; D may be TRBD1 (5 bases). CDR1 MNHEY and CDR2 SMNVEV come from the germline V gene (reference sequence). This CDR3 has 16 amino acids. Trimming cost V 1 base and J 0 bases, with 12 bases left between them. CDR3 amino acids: CASSLFGGSMNTEAFF. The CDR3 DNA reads TGTGCCAGCAGTTTATTCGGGGGGTCCATGAACACTGAAGCTTTCTTT.

As DNA, the CDR3 is TGCGCCAGCAGCCCGGAACCCGGGACAGACTACGAGCAGTACTTC. It is translated as CASSPEPGTDYEQYF. This chain links TRBV4-1 with TRBJ2-7, with 7 positions matching TRBD1. CDR1 and CDR2 from the germline V gene are MGHRA and YSYEKL. The V and J ends lost 4 bases and 3 bases, in that order; junction bases with no gene match: 9. The CDR3 runs 15 residues.

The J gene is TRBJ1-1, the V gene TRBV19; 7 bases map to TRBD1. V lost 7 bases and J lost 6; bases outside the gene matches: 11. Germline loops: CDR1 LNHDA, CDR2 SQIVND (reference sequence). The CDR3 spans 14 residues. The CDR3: CASIEPGGGPEAFF. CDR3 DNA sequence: TGTGCCAGTATAGAGCCGGGAGGGGGCCCTGAAGCTTTCTTT.

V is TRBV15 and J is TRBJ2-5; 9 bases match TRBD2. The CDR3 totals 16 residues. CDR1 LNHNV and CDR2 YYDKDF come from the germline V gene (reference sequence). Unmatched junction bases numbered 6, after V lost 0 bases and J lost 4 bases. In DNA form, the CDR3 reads TGTGCCACCAGCAGAGATCGGGCTAGCGGGACAGAGACCCAGTACTTC. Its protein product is CATSRDRASGTETQYF. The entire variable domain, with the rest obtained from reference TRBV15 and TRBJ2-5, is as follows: DAMVIQNPRYQVTQFGKPVTLSCSQTLNHNVMYWYQQKSSQAPKLLFHYYDKDFNNEADTPDNFQSRRPNTSFCFLDIRSPGLGDTAMYLCATSRDRASGTETQYFGPGTRLLVL.

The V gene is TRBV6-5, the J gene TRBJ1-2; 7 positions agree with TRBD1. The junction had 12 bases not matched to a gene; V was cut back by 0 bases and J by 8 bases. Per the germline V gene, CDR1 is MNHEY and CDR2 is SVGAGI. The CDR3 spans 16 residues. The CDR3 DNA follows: TGTGCCAGCAGTTACTCCGCCGCAGGGGGACTGAGCGGCTACACCTTC. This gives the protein CASSYSAAGGLSGYTF.

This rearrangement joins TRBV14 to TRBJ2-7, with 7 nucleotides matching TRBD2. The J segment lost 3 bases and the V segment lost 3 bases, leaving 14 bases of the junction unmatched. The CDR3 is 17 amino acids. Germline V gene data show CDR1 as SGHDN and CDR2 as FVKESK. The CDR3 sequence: CASSQTNDGTTVYEQYF. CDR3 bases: TGTGCCAGCAGCCAGACAAACGACGGGACTACCGTCTACGAGCAGTACTTC.

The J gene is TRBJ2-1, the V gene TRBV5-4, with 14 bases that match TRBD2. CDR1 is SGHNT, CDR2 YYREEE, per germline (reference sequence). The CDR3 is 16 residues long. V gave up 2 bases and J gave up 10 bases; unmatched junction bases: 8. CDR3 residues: CASSLRLAGGPGEQFF. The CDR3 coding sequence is TGTGCCAGCAGCTTAAGACTAGCGGGAGGGCCGGGGGAGCAGTTCTTC. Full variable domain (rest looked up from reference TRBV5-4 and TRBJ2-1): ETGVTQSPTHLIKTRGQQVTLRCSSQSGHNTVSWYQQALGQGPQFIFQYYREEENGRGNFPPRFSGLQFPNYSSELNVNALELDDSALYLCASSLRLAGGPGEQFFGPGTRLTVL.

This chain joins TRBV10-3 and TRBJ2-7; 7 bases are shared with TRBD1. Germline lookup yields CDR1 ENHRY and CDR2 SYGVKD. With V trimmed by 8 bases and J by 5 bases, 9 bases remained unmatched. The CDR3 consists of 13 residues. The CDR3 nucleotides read TGTGCCATCTCGGGACAGCGGCTAAACGAGCAGTACTTC. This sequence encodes CAISGQRLNEQYF.

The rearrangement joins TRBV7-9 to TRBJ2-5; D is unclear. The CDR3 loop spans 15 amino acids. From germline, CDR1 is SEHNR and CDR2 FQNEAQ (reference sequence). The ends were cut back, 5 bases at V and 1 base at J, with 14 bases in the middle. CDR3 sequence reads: CASSPASPGQETQYF. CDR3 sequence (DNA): TGTGCCAGCAGCCCCGCGAGTCCGGGCCAAGAGACCCAGTACTTC.

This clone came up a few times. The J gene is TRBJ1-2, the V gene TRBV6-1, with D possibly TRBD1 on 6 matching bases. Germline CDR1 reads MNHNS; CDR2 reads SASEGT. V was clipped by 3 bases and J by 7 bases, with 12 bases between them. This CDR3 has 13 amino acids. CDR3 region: CASSEDGQRGYTF. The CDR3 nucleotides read TGTGCCAGCAGTGAGGATGGACAGCGTGGCTACACCTTC.

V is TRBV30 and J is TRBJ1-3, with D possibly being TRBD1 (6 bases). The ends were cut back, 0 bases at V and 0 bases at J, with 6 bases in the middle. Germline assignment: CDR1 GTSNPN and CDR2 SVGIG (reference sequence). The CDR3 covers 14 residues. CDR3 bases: TGTGCCTGGAGTGTACAGGGCTCTGGAAACACCATATATTTT. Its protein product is CAWSVQGSGNTIYF. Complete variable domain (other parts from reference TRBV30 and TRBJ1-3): SQTIHQWPATLVQPVGSPLSLECTVEGTSNPNLYWYRQAAGRGLQLLFYSVGIGQISSEVPQNLSASRPQDRQFILSSKKLLLSDSGFYLCAWSVQGSGNTIYFGEGSWLTVV.